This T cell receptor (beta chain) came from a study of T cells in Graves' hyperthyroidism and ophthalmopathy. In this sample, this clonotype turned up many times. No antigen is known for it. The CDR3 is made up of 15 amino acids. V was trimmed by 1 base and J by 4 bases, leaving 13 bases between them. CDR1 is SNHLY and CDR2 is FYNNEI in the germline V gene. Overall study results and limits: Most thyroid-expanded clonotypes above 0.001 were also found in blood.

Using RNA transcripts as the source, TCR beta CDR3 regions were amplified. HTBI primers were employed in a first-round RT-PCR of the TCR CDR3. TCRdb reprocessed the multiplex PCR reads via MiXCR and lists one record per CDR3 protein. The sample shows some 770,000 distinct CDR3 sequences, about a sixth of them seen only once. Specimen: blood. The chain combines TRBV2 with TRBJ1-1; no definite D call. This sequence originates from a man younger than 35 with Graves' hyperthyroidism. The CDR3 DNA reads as TGTGCCAGCAGTGAAGGATTGGGCAGTGGCACTGAAGCTTTCTTT. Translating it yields CASSEGLGSGTEAFF.